This TCR beta chain was captured in a study of T cell responses to AZD1222 COVID-19 vaccine. Study-level points and caveats: No day 14 peak samples; only post-peak repertoires were characterized.

Data came from immunoSEQ multiplex PCR; TCRdb stores just in-frame clones and leaves some out. The sample consists of 150,000 to 250,000 clones, about nine tenths of them appearing once. This clone was recorded only once. No antigen is known for it. The CDR3 spans 15 residues. The V gene's germline CDR1 is MDHEN and CDR2 SYDVKM. The ends lost 5 bases at V and 7 bases at J; junction bases unmatched: 14. The material sequenced was peripheral blood, taken 28 days after the second AZD1222 dose. The chain combines TRBV28 with TRBJ2-7, with TRBD1 identical over 7 bases. This sequence originates from an adult who received the AZD1222 COVID-19 vaccine. The CDR3 DNA reads as TGTGCCAGCAGTCCCCGGGACAGTCCTATGGGGGAGCAGTACTTC. Translated, it gives CASSPRDSPMGEQYF.